This T cell receptor beta chain was documented in a study of blood T cell repertoires in COVID-19. Study information: The United States, Italy and Spain supplied acute and convalescent COVID-19 samples. Sources were T cells, B-cell-depleted T cells, or PBMCs; the material itself was cDNA or gDNA.

The authors' processing: Estimation of nucleated cell counts was performed using reference gene primer amplification. Assay used: immunoSEQ multiplex PCR; TCRdb lists only in-frame clones, some missing. V and J calls and clone size are those listed in that table; D and trimming were worked out from the DNA. The sample shows 95,000 to 110,000 clones, over 80% of them seen only once. Germline trimming cut 3 bases from V and 6 bases from J; bases unmatched to any gene: 5. CDR1 is SGDLS and CDR2 is YYNGEE in the germline V gene. The CDR3 runs 14 residues. The sequencing input was peripheral blood. V gene TRBV9 combines with J gene TRBJ2-1, with 8 bases identical to TRBD1. This receptor was identified in a man aged 50 or older with acute or convalescent COVID-19. The CDR3 DNA reads as TGTGCCAGCAGCGCCGGACAGGGTGGCAATGAGCAGTTCTTC. Its translation is CASSAGQGGNEQFF.